This T cell receptor (beta chain) was sequenced in a study of neoadjuvant anti-PD-1 for oral cavity cancer. TCRdb keeps only in-frame clones here, not all; method: immunoSEQ multiplex PCR. The table lists 13,000 to 15,000 clones, about 70% of them singletons. The CDR3 sequence is 16 residues long. Trimming removed 0 bases from V and 2 bases from J; junction bases left unmatched: 3. Germline CDR1 SGHVS, CDR2 FQNEAQ. The receptor's source is a person aged 40 to 85 with oral cavity squamous cell carcinoma. The specimen comprised PBMCs, sampled before nivolumab (anti-PD-1) treatment. This chain joins TRBV7-8 and TRBJ2-2; 7 bases fit TRBD2. CDR3 coding DNA: TGTGCCAGCAGCTTAGCCCGACTAGCAAACACCGGGGAGCTGTTTTTT. Translated, it gives CASSLARLANTGELFF.